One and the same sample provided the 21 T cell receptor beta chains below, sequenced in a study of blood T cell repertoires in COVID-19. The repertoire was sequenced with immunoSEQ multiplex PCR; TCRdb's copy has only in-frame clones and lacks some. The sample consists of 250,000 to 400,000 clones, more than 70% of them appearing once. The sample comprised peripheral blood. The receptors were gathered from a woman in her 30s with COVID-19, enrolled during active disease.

CDR3 loop: CASSPSGTEAAGYTF. The CDR3 nucleotides read TGTGCCAGCAGCCCTTCCGGGACAGAGGCTGCGGGCTACACCTTC. The chain uses TRBV3-1 (or the pseudogene TRBV3-2) and TRBJ1-2; 7 bases are shared with TRBD1. CDR3 size: 15 residues. The V segment lost 4 bases and the J segment 8 bases; nucleotides outside the gene matches: 13. Per the germline V gene, CDR1 is LGHDT and CDR2 is YNNKEL (reference sequence).

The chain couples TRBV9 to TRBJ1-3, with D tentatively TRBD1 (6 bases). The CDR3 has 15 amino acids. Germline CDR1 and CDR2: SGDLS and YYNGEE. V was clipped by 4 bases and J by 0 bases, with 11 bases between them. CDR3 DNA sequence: TGTGCCAGCAGCTCAACAGGGAACTCTGGAAACACCATATATTTT. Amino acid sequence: CASSSTGNSGNTIYF. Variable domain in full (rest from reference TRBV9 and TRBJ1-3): DSGVTQTPKHLITATGQRVTLRCSPRSGDLSVYWYQQSLDQGLQFLIQYYNGEERAKGNILERFSAQQFPDLHSELNLSSLELGDSALYFCASSSTGNSGNTIYFGEGSWLTVV.

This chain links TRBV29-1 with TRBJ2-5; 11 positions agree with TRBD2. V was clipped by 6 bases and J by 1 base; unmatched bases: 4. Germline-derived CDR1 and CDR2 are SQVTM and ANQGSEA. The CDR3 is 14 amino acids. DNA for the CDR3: TGCAGCGTGGAGACTAGCGGGGCCCAAGAGACCCAGTACTTC. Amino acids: CSVETSGAQETQYF.

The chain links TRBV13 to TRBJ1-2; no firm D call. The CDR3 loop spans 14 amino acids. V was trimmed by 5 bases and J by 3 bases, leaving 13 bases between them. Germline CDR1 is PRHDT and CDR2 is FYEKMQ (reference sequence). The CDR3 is CASSPRNADYGYTF. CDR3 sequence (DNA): TGTGCCAGCAGCCCCAGAAATGCGGACTATGGCTACACCTTC.

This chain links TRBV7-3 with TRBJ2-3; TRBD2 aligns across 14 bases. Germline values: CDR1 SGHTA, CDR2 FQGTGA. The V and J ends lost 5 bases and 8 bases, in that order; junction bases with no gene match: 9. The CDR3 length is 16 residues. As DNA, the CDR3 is TGTGCCAGCAGCCCAAGCGGACTAGCGGGGGGTGGTACGCAGTATTTT. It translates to CASSPSGLAGGGTQYF.

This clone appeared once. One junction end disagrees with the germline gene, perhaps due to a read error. DNA for the CDR3: TGTGCCAGAAAGGAGGATACTTACAGGGGAAACTCTGGCTACACCTTC. This translates into CARKEDTYRGNSGYTF. This rearrangement joins TRBV2 to TRBJ1-2, with 7 positions matching TRBD1. This CDR3 comprises 16 residues. Germline values: CDR1 SNHLY, CDR2 FYNNEI. The entire variable domain, with the rest obtained from reference TRBV2 and TRBJ1-2, is as follows: EPEVTQTPSHQVTQMGQEVILRCVPISNHLYFYWYRQILGQKVEFLVSFYNNEISEKSEIFDDQFSVERPDGSNFTLKIRSTKLEDSAMYFCARKEDTYRGNSGYTFGSGTRLTVV.

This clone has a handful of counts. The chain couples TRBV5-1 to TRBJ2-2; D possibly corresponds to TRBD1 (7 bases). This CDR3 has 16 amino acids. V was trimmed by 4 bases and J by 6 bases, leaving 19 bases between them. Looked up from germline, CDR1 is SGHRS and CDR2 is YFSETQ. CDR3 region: CASSPGTAWGAGELFF. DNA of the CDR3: TGCGCCAGCAGCCCCGGGACAGCCTGGGGGGCCGGGGAGCTGTTTTTT. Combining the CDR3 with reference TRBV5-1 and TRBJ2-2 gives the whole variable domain KAGVTQTPRYLIKTRGQQVTLSCSPISGHRSVSWYQQTPGQGLQFLFEYFSETQRNKGNFPGRFSGRQFSNSRSEMNVSTLELGDSALYLCASSPGTAWGAGELFFGEGSRLTVL.

CDR3 in DNA: TGTGCCAGCAGCTTATGGGCTAGCGGGGGGTCCAATGAGCAGTTCTTC. It yields the protein CASSLWASGGSNEQFF. This chain connects TRBV11-2 to TRBJ2-1; 11 nucleotides line up with TRBD2. Losses at the gene ends were 2 bases for V and 6 bases for J; bases not matched to a gene: 6. Germline loops: CDR1 SGHAT, CDR2 FQNNGV. The CDR3 sequence is 16 residues long. Full variable domain (remainder filled in from reference TRBV11-2 and TRBJ2-1): EAGVAQSPRYKIIEKRQSVAFWCNPISGHATLYWYQQILGQGPKLLIQFQNNGVVDDSQLPKDRFSAERLKGVDSTLKIQPAKLEDSAVYLCASSLWASGGSNEQFFGPGTRLTVL.

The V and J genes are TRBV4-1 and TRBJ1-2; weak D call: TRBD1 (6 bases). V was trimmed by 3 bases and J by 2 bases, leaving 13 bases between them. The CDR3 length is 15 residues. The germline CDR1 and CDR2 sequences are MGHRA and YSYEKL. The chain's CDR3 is CASSHGQIRNYGYTF. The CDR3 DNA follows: TGCGCCAGCAGCCATGGACAGATAAGAAACTATGGCTACACCTTC.

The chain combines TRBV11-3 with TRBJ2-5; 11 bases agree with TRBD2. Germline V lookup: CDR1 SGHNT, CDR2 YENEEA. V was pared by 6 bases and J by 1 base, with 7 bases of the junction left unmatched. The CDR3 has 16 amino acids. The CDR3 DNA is TGTGCCAGCAGAGAAGGGACTAGCGGAATCCAAGAGACCCAGTACTTC. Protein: CASREGTSGIQETQYF.

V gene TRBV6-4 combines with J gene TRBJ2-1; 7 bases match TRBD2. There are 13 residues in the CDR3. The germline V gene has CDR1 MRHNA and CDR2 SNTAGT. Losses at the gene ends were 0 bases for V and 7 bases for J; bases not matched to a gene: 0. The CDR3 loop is CASSDSAGNEQFF. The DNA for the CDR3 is TGTGCCAGCAGTGACTCAGCGGGGAATGAGCAGTTCTTC.

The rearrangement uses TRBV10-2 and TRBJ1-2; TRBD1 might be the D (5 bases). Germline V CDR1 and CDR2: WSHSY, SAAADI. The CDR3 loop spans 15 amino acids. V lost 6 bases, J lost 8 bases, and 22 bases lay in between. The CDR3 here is CASRDRNRPGFGYTF. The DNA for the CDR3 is TGCGCCAGCAGGGATAGGAACAGGCCGGGCTTCGGCTACACCTTC.

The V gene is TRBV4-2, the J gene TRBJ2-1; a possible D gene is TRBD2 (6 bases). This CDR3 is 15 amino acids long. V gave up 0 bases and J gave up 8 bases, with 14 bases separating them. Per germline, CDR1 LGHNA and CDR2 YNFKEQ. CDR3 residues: CASSQDYSGGDEQFF. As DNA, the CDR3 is TGTGCCAGCAGCCAAGATTATTCCGGGGGAGATGAGCAGTTCTTC.

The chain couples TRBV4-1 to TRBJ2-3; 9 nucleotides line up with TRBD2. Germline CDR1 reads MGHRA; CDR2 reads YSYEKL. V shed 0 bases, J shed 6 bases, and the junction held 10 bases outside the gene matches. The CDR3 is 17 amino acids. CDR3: CASSQDRGPRGGDTQYF. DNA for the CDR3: TGCGCCAGCAGCCAAGACCGGGGCCCGCGGGGGGGCGATACGCAGTATTTT.

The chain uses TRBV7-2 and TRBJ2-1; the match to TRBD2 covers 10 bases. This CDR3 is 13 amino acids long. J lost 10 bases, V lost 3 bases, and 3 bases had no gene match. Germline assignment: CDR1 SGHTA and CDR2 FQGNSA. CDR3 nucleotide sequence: TGTGCCAGCAGCTTGGGACTAGCGACCGAGCAGTTCTTC. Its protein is CASSLGLATEQFF.

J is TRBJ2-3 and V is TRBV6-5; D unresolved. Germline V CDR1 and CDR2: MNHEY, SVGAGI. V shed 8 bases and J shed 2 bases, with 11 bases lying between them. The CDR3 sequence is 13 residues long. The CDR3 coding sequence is TGTGCCAGCGCGTTTGCCAACACAGATACGCAGTATTTT. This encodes CASAFANTDTQYF.

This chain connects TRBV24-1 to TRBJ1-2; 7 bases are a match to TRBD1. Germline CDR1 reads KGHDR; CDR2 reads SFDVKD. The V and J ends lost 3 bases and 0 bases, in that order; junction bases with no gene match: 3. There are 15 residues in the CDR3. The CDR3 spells CATSDPGTANYGYTF. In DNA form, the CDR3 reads TGTGCCACCAGTGATCCCGGGACAGCTAACTATGGCTACACCTTC.

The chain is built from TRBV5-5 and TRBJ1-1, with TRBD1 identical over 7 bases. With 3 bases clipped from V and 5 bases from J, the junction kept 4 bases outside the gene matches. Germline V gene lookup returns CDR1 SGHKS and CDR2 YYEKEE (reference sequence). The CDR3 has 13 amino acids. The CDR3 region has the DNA TGTGCCAGCAGCTCCACAGGGGAGACTGAAGCTTTCTTT. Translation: CASSSTGETEAFF.

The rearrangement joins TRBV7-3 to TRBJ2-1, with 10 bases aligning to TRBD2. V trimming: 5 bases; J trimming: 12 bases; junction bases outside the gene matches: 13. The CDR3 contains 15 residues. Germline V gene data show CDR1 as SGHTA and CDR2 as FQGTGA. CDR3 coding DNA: TGTGCCAGCAGCCTAGAAGCGGGGGGGCGACTCGTGCAGTTCTTC. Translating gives CASSLEAGGRLVQFF.

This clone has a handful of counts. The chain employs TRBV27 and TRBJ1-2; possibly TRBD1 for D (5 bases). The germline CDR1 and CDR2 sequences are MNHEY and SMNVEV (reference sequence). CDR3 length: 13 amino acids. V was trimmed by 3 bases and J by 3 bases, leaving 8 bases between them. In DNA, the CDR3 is TGTGCCAGCAGTTTGGGGCAGCACTATGGCTACACCTTC. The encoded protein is CASSLGQHYGYTF.

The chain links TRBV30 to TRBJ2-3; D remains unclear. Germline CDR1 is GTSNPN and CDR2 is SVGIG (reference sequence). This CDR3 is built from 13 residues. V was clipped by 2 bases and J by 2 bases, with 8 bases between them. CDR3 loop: CAWSWLSTDTQYF. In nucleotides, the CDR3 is TGTGCCTGGAGTTGGCTTTCCACAGATACGCAGTATTTT.